Each of the 22 T cell receptor delta chains below was sequenced from the same sample in a study of Vδ1+ human thymocytes (dated by TCRdb to 2016 to 2018). General conclusions and limits of the study: Thymic TRG and TRD repertoires appeared highly polyclonal with Gaussian CDR3 length distributions, unlike oligoclonal peripheral blood repertoires.

Sequenced using an Illumina MiSeq. RNA extraction was carried out with the RNeasy mini kit, and reverse transcription was then done using Superscript III. To generate the CDR3 amplicons, a multiplex PCR was run using pooled V-gene forward primers together with a constant-region reverse primer that carried Illumina adaptor overhangs. In TCRdb, clones were called once more from the public reads by CATT, and rows of identical DNA were later combined. In this sample the table shows about 75,000 delta-chain clones, more than 30% of which occur a single time. The top ten clonotypes cover roughly 0.25% of the sample. These receptors lack a known antigen. Sequenced material: Vdelta1+ gamma-delta thymocytes from the thymus. Sample cell subset or site, as interpreted from the label and publication: FACS-sorted CD3+ TCRalphabeta- TCRVdelta1+ TCRVdelta2- thymocytes. Every receptor here comes from a boy under three years old who had congenital heart surgery.

The V and J genes are TRDV1 and TRDJ1; TRDD3 aligns across 7 bases. In germline, CDR1 is TSWWSYY, CDR2 QGS. Trimming took 0 bases from V and 1 from J; bases not matched to a gene: 20. CDR3 length: 21 amino acids. CDR3: CALGELGLQAVPGGSTDKLIF. The DNA for the CDR3 is TGTGCTCTTGGGGAACTGGGTCTCCAGGCCGTGCCTGGGGGTTCCACCGATAAACTCATCTTT.

The chain is built from TRDV1 and TRDJ1, with D perhaps TRDD3 (5 bases). The germline V gene encodes CDR1 TSWWSYY and CDR2 QGS. V lost 2 bases and J lost 3, with 28 bases in between. CDR3 size: 20 residues. The CDR3 DNA reads TGTGCTCTTGGGGAAAGTCCCGTCTGGGCCTTGTCAGGCCAGGCCGATAAACTCATCTTT. Encoded protein: CALGESPVWALSGQADKLIF.

This clone was counted between two and nine times. The chain employs TRDV2 and TRDJ1; 11 bases fit TRDD3. The CDR3 length is 22 residues. Losses at the gene ends were 0 bases for V and 0 bases for J; bases not matched to a gene: 20. Germline V gene data show CDR1 as GEAIGNYY and CDR2 as EKD. The DNA of the CDR3 is TGTGCCTGTGACACCGAGAAAACCCCACACGTACTGGGGGATAGTTACACCGATAAACTCATCTTT. Protein: CACDTEKTPHVLGDSYTDKLIF.

The chain is built from TRDV1 and TRDJ1, with D hard to call. The V end was cut by 9 bases, the J end by 7 bases, with 24 bases between. Germline V gene lookup returns CDR1 TSWWSYY and CDR2 QGS. The CDR3 sequence is 15 residues long. The CDR3 sequence: CALTPAGGPKSKLIF. The CDR3 DNA is TGTGCTCTGACTCCTGCGGGAGGCCCCAAGAGTAAACTCATCTTT.

The rearrangement joins TRDV1 to TRDJ1, with no clear D. Trimming removed 0 bases from V and 2 bases from J, with 7 bases in between. Germline CDR1 TSWWSYY, CDR2 QGS. CDR3 length: 14 residues. The CDR3: CALGELLFTDKLIF. DNA of the CDR3: TGTGCTCTTGGGGAACTCCTCTTTACCGATAAACTCATCTTT.

This clone was seen a handful of times. The chain recombines TRDV1 with TRDJ1; no clear D. This CDR3 comprises 15 residues. Trimming removed 3 bases from V and 0 bases from J, with 11 bases in between. Germline loops: CDR1 TSWWSYY, CDR2 QGS. In nucleotides, the CDR3 is TGTGCTCTTGGGGATCTAGGACTGTACACCGATAAACTCATCTTT. It encodes CALGDLGLYTDKLIF.

The chain uses TRDV1 and TRDJ1; possibly TRDD3 for D (6 bases). The CDR3 extends over 22 amino acids. Germline assignment: CDR1 TSWWSYY and CDR2 QGS. The V gene lost 3 bases and the J gene lost 0 bases, with 32 bases spanning the gap. CDR3 sequence: CALGDVDGWGLGSRSYTDKLIF. Written as DNA, the CDR3 is TGTGCTCTTGGGGACGTAGACGGCTGGGGATTGGGTAGTAGGTCGTACACCGATAAACTCATCTTT.

The chain combines TRDV1 with TRDJ1; the D gene is possibly TRDD3 (10 bases). The CDR3 totals 28 residues. Trimming shortened V by 0 bases and J by 1 base, and 48 bases separated the two germline ends. Germline CDR1 TSWWSYY, CDR2 QGS. The CDR3 spells CALGELIPKAFLLNRRWGIPVTTDKLIF. The CDR3 coding sequence is TGTGCTCTTGGGGAACTGATCCCCAAGGCCTTCCTACTCAATAGGCGGTGGGGGATACCGGTCACCACCGATAAACTCATCTTT.

The rearrangement links TRDV1 to TRDJ1; TRDD3 is a possible D gene (6 bases). This CDR3 is 17 amino acids long. Trimming pared 4 bases from V and 1 base from J, leaving 19 bases between. Germline CDR1 and CDR2: TSWWSYY and QGS. DNA for the CDR3: TGTGCTCTTGGGGGTCTTCGGCCTGGGGAAAGCACCGATAAACTCATCTTT. This gives the protein CALGGLRPGESTDKLIF.

V usage is TRDV1 and J usage is TRDJ1, with D perhaps TRDD3 (8 bases). The CDR3 sequence is 21 residues long. The V end lost 3 bases, the J end lost 6 bases, and 35 bases lay between the germline ends. From germline, CDR1 is TSWWSYY and CDR2 QGS. As DNA, the CDR3 is TGTGCTCTTGGGGATCCCATCGGATTCCTACACTGGGGGGTAGCCCTTTATAAACTCATCTTT. This translates into CALGDPIGFLHWGVALYKLIF.

In its sample, this clone was seen a few times. The gene calls are TRDV1 and TRDJ1, with TRDD3 matching over 9 bases. The CDR3 loop spans 18 amino acids. Trimming took 4 bases from V and 1 from J; bases not matched to a gene: 13. In germline, CDR1 is TSWWSYY, CDR2 QGS. CDR3 loop: CALGVPTVGDICTDKLIF. CDR3 nucleotide sequence: TGTGCTCTTGGGGTTCCTACGGTGGGGGATATATGCACCGATAAACTCATCTTT.

This clone has just a few counts. The rearrangement uses TRDV1 and TRDJ1; 9 bases match TRDD3. The CDR3 has 18 amino acids. J was trimmed by 0 bases and V by 5 bases; bases with no gene match: 13. Germline CDR1 is TSWWSYY and CDR2 is QGS. The chain's CDR3 is CALGKATSWGINTDKLIF. The CDR3 DNA follows: TGTGCTCTTGGGAAAGCTACGTCCTGGGGGATTAACACCGATAAACTCATCTTT.

The V call is TRDV1, the J call TRDJ1, with 7 bases matching TRDD3. CDR1 is TSWWSYY, CDR2 QGS, per germline. The ends lost 0 bases at V and 4 bases at J; junction bases unmatched: 23. The CDR3 extends over 21 amino acids. CDR3 loop: CALGELSFSRWAGDRNDKLIF. The DNA for the CDR3 is TGTGCTCTTGGGGAACTGTCGTTTTCACGGTGGGCTGGGGATAGAAACGATAAACTCATCTTT.

On this clone: The sample carries other DNA sequences with the same CDR3. The rearrangement links TRDV1 to TRDJ1, with D tentatively TRDD3 (7 bases). Per germline, CDR1 TSWWSYY and CDR2 QGS. The CDR3 consists of 23 residues. Trimming pared 3 bases from V and 0 bases from J, leaving 35 bases between. CDR3 in DNA: TGTGCTCTTGGGGAGCTCCTACGTACTAACTGGGGACACGACGGACCGTACACCGATAAACTCATCTTT. Translation: CALGELLRTNWGHDGPYTDKLIF.

V and J are TRDV1 and TRDJ1; 9 bases map to TRDD2. CDR3 size: 18 residues. Germline CDR1 is TSWWSYY and CDR2 is QGS. Unmatched junction bases numbered 15, after V lost 5 bases and J lost 2 bases. CDR3 sequence (DNA): TGTGCTCTTGGGAACCCCTTCCTACTTTGGGGGAGGACCGATAAACTCATCTTT. Its protein is CALGNPFLLWGRTDKLIF.

V gene TRDV1 combines with J gene TRDJ1, with 10 bases matching TRDD3. Trimming took 2 bases from V and 4 from J; bases not matched to a gene: 19. CDR1 is TSWWSYY and CDR2 is QGS in the germline V gene. The CDR3 runs to 20 residues. As DNA, the CDR3 is TGTGCTCTTGGGGAATTTGACGAGAGACTGGGGGATCCAGGGGGCGATAAACTCATCTTT. It specifies CALGEFDERLGDPGGDKLIF.

The chain joins TRDV1 to TRDJ1; perhaps TRDD2 as D (6 bases). Between the trimmed V and J ends, which lost 3 bases and 0 bases, there was a span of 14 bases. CDR1 is TSWWSYY and CDR2 is QGS in the germline V gene. CDR3 size: 16 residues. The CDR3 sequence is CALGDRRILHTDKLIF. CDR3 sequence (DNA): TGTGCTCTTGGGGACAGACGGATCCTACACACCGATAAACTCATCTTT.

This clone has only a few counts. This chain joins TRDV1 and TRDJ1; 7 bases line up with TRDD3. Germline V gene lookup returns CDR1 TSWWSYY and CDR2 QGS. This CDR3 has 17 amino acids. V was pared by 5 bases and J by 0 bases, with 12 bases of the junction left unmatched. The CDR3 DNA is TGTGCTCTTGGGCTTCGTGGGGGGGATTCCTACACCGATAAACTCATCTTT. It specifies CALGLRGGDSYTDKLIF.

This clone has only one observation. The rearrangement uses TRDV1 and TRDJ1; the match to TRDD3 covers 12 bases. The V segment lost 3 bases and the J segment 0 bases; nucleotides outside the gene matches: 23. CDR1 and CDR2 (germline): TSWWSYY, QGS. CDR3 length: 23 amino acids. CDR3 in amino acids: CALGDPSPSSGGTGGYHTDKLIF. The CDR3 coding sequence is TGTGCTCTTGGGGACCCCTCTCCTTCCTCCGGGGGTACTGGGGGATACCACACCGATAAACTCATCTTT.

The V and J genes are TRDV1 and TRDJ1, with TRDD2 as a possible D gene (5 bases). The CDR3 totals 21 residues. From germline, CDR1 is TSWWSYY and CDR2 QGS. V was pared by 0 bases and J by 0 bases, with 26 bases between. The CDR3 protein is CALGELYPTATLLMYTDKLIF. The DNA for the CDR3 is TGTGCTCTTGGGGAACTTTACCCTACGGCCACACTCCTTATGTACACCGATAAACTCATCTTT.

V and J are TRDV2 and TRDJ1; possible D gene TRDD3, 6 bases. V lost 0 bases, J lost 5 bases, and 27 bases lay in between. Germline-derived CDR1 and CDR2 are GEAIGNYY and EKD. The CDR3 has 19 residues. Here the CDR3 DNA reads TGTGCCTGTGACACCAGACCGAGAGCGTGGGGATCGGATAGAGATAAACTCATCTTT. It is translated as CACDTRPRAWGSDRDKLIF.

The chain employs TRDV1 and TRDJ1; D uncertain. This CDR3 has 20 amino acids. Trimming stripped 3 bases from V and 0 bases from J, with 26 bases between. The germline V gene encodes CDR1 TSWWSYY and CDR2 QGS. For the CDR3, the DNA is TGTGCTCTTGGGGATGTACCTGGCCTCCCTTACCCTTTGTACACCGATAAACTCATCTTT. Amino acid sequence: CALGDVPGLPYPLYTDKLIF.